This record concerns one TCR beta chain sequence. Its specificity is unknown. The data were obtained in a study of response to subunit inactivated influenza vaccine. General study results and limits: After each seasonal influenza vaccination, few new T cells are recruited, the authors suggested.

The CDR3 has 14 amino acids. CDR1 and CDR2 (germline): LGHNA, YSLEER. V lost 1 base and J 3 bases, leaving 10 bases between the germline ends. Each CDR3 protein gets one entry after TCRdb re-called the RT-PCR reads with MiXCR. The sample lists hundreds of thousands of distinct CDR3 sequences, approximately 13% occurring once. Material: PBMCs from blood, obtained around two weeks before vaccination. This chain joins TRBV4-3 and TRBJ2-7; no firm D call. This TCR was sampled from a man aged 50 or older who received an inactivated influenza vaccine. CDR3 nucleotides: TGCGCCAGCAGCCAAGGAGACGGCAACTACGAGCAGTACTTC. As protein: CASSQGDGNYEQYF.